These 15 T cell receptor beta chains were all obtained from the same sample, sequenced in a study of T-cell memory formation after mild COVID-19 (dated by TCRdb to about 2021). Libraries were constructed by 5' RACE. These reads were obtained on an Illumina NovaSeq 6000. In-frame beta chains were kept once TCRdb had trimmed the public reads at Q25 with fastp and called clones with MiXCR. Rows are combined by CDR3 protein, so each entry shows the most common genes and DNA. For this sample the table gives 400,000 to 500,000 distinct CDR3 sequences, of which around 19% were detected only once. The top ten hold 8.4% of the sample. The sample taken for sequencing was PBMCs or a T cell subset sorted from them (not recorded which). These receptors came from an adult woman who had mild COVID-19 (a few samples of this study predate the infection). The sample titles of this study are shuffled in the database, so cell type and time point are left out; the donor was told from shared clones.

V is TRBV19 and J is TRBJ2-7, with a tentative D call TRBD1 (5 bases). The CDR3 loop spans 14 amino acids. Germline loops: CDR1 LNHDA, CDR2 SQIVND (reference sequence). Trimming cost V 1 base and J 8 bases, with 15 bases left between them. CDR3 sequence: CASSIGGTIQQQYF. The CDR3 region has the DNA TGTGCCAGTAGTATAGGGGGCACCATTCAACAGCAGTACTTC.

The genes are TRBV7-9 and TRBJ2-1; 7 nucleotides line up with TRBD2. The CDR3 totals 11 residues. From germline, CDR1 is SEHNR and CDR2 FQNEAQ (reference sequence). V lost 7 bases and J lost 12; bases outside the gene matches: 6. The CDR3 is CASNRGDRQFF. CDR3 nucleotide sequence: TGTGCCAGCAATCGGGGGGACCGGCAGTTCTTC.

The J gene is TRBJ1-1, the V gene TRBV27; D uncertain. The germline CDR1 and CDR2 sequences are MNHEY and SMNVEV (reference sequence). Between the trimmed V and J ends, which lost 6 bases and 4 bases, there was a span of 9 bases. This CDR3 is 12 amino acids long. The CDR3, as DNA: TGTGCCAGCAGGGCAGGTACCACTGAAGCTTTCTTT. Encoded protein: CASRAGTTEAFF.

For the CDR3, the DNA is TGTGCCAGCAGCTTTCAATTCCAGGGGGATGGCTACACCTTC. This codes for CASSFQFQGDGYTF. The gene calls are TRBV7-9 and TRBJ1-2, with 7 bases identical to TRBD1. This CDR3 spans 14 amino acids. The J segment lost 6 bases and the V segment lost 3 bases, leaving 7 bases of the junction unmatched. Germline CDR1 SEHNR, CDR2 FQNEAQ (reference sequence).

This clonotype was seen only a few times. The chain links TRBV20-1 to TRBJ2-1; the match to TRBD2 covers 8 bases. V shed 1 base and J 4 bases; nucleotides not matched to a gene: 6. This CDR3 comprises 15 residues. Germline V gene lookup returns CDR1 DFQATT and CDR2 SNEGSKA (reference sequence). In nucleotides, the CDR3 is TGCAGTGCTAGAGGAAGTAGCGGGACTTACAATGAGCAGTTCTTC. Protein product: CSARGSSGTYNEQFF.

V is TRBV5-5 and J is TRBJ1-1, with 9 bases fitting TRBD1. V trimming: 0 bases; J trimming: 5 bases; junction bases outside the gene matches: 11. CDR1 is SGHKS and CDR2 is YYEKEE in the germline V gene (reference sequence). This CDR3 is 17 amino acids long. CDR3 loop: CASSLGIQGAFGTEAFF. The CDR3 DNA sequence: TGTGCCAGCAGCTTGGGTATACAGGGGGCATTTGGGACTGAAGCTTTCTTT. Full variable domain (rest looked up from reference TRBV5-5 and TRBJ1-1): DAGVTQSPTHLIKTRGQQVTLRCSPISGHKSVSWYQQVLGQGPQFIFQYYEKEERGRGNFPDRFSARQFPNYSSELNVNALLLGDSALYLCASSLGIQGAFGTEAFFGQGTRLTVV.

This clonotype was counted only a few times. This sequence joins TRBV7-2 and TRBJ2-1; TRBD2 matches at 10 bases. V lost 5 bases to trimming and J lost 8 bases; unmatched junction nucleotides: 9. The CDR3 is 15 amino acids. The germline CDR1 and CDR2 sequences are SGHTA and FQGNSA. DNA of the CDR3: TGTGCCAGCAGCCCCCAGACTAGCGGGTGGGATGAGCAGTTCTTC. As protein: CASSPQTSGWDEQFF.

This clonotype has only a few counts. Written as DNA, the CDR3 is TGTGCCAGCAGCTTAGGCGGATTAACTAACTATGGCTACACCTTC. As protein: CASSLGGLTNYGYTF. The chain employs TRBV7-9 and TRBJ1-2; D unresolved. Germline-derived CDR1 and CDR2 are SEHNR and FQNEAQ (reference sequence). The CDR3 is 15 residues long. The V end was cut by 1 base, the J end by 0 bases, with 9 bases between. Based on the CDR3 plus reference TRBV7-9 and TRBJ1-2, the full variable domain is DTGVSQNPRHKITKRGQNVTFRCDPISEHNRLYWYRQTLGQGPEFLTYFQNEAQLEKSRLLSDRFSAERPKGSFSTLEIQRTEQGDSAMYLCASSLGGLTNYGYTFGSGTRLTVV.

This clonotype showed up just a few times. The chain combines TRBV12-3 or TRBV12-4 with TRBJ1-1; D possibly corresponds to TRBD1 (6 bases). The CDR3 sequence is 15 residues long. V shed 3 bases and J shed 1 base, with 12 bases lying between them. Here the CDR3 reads CASSFRRGPNTEAFF. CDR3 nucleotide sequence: TGTGCCAGCAGTTTTCGCCGGGGGCCGAACACTGAAGCTTTCTTT.

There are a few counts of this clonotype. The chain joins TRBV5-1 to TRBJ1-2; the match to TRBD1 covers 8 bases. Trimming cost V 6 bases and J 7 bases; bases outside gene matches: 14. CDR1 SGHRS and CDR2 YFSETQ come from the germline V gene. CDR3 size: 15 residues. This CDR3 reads CASTRGTGDIRGYTF. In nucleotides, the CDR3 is TGCGCCAGCACCAGAGGGACAGGAGACATCCGTGGCTACACCTTC. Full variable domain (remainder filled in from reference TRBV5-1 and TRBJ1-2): KAGVTQTPRYLIKTRGQQVTLSCSPISGHRSVSWYQQTPGQGLQFLFEYFSETQRNKGNFPGRFSGRQFSNSRSEMNVSTLELGDSALYLCASTRGTGDIRGYTFGSGTRLTVV.

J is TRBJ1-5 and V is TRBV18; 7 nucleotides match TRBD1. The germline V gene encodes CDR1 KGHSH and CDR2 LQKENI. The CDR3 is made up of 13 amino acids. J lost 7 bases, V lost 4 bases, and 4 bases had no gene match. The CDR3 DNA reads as TGTGCCAGCTCACTGGACAGGACGCAGCCCCAGCATTTT. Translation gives CASSLDRTQPQHF.

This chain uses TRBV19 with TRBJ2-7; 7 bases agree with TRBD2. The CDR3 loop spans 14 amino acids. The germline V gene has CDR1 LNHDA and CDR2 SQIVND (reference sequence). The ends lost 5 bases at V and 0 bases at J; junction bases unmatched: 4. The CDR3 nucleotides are TGTGCCAGTAGTCCGGGGGGAAACTCCTACGAGCAGTACTTC. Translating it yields CASSPGGNSYEQYF.

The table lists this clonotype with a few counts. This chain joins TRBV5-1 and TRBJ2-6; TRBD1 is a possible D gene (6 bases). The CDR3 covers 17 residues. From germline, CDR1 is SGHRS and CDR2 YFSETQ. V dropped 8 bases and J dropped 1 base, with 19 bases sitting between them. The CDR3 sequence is CASGDIFHRSGANVLTF. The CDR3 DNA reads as TGCGCCAGTGGGGACATCTTTCATAGGTCTGGGGCCAACGTCCTGACTTTC.

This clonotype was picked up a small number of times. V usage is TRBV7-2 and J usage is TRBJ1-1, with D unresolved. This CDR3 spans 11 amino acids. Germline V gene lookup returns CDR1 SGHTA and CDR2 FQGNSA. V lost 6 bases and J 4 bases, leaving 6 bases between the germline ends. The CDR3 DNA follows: TGTGCCAGCAGGTTAACCACTGAAGCTTTCTTT. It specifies CASRLTTEAFF.

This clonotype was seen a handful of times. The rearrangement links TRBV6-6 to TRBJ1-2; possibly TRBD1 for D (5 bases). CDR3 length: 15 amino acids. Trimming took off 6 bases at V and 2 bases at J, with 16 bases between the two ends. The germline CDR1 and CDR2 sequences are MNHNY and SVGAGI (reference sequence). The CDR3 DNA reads TGTGCCAGCAGCCCCGAAAGGGGCGCGAACTATGGCTACACCTTC. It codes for CASSPERGANYGYTF.